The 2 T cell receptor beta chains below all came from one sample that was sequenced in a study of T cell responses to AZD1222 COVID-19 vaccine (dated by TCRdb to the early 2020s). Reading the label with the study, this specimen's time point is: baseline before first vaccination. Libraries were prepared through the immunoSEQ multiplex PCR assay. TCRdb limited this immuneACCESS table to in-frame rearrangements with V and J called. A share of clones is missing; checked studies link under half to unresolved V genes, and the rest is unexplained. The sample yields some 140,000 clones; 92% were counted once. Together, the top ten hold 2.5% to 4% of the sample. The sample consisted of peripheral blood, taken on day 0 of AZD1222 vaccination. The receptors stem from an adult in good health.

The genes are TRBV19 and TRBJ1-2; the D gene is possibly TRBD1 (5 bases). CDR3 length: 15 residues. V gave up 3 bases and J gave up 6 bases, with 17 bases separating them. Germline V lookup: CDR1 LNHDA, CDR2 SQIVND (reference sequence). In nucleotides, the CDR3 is TGTGCCAGTAGTATCAGAAGGACATCCCCAGATGGCTACACCTTC. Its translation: CASSIRRTSPDGYTF.

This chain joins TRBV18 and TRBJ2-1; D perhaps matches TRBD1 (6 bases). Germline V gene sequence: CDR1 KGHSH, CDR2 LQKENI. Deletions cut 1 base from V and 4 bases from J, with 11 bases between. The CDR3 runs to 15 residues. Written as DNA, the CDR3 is TGTGCCAGCTCACCACTACAGGGTATGTACAATGAGCAGTTCTTC. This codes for CASSPLQGMYNEQFF.